These 20 T cell receptor beta chains were all obtained from the same sample, sequenced in a study of radiotherapy plus CTLA-4 blockade in lung cancer. Clones were read by immunoSEQ multiplex PCR, and TCRdb kept only the in-frame ones, dropping some. The sample has 80,000 or so clones; more than 60% are singletons. Specimen: peripheral blood, collected from a patient treated with radiotherapy plus ipilimumab. These receptors were collected from a human donor with non-small cell lung cancer whose response to radiotherapy plus ipilimumab could not be evaluated. Some clones in this sample may be carry-over from other donors' samples.

This clone occurred a few times. The chain is built from TRBV9 and TRBJ2-5; TRBD1 matches at 8 bases. After removal of 4 bases from V and 5 bases from J, the junction contained 10 bases not matched to a gene. CDR1 and CDR2 from the germline V gene are SGDLS and YYNGEE. CDR3 size: 15 residues. CDR3 region: CASSLAGQGSETQYF. The CDR3, as DNA: TGTGCCAGCAGCTTAGCCGGACAGGGTAGTGAGACCCAGTACTTC.

The chain combines TRBV5-1 with TRBJ2-1; 11 nucleotides line up with TRBD1. The germline gives CDR1 SGHRS, CDR2 YFSETQ. The V segment lost 4 bases and the J segment 7 bases; nucleotides outside the gene matches: 13. The CDR3 extends over 17 amino acids. In nucleotides, the CDR3 is TGCGCCAGCAGCACGGCCCCCCGGACAGGGGGCCGTAATGAGCAGTTCTTC. Translation gives CASSTAPRTGGRNEQFF.

The rearrangement links TRBV12-5 to TRBJ1-1; the D is unclear. This CDR3 spans 14 amino acids. CDR1 and CDR2 from the germline V gene are LGHNT and FRNRAP. Trimming cost V 3 bases and J 0 bases, with 8 bases left between them. CDR3 nucleotides: TGTGCTAGTGGTTTCGCGCCAATGAACACTGAAGCTTTCTTT. Translation: CASGFAPMNTEAFF.

This clone showed up just once. The genes are TRBV7-3 and TRBJ1-5; the D gene is possibly TRBD1 (5 bases). V was trimmed by 2 bases and J by 7 bases, leaving 12 bases between them. Germline V gene sequence: CDR1 SGHTA, CDR2 FQGTGA. The CDR3 contains 14 residues. CDR3 sequence reads: CASSLGGDGQPQHF. CDR3 sequence (DNA): TGTGCCAGCAGCTTAGGAGGGGATGGGCAGCCCCAGCATTTT.

The V gene is TRBV9, the J gene TRBJ2-1; TRBD2 might be the D (6 bases). The CDR3 spans 15 residues. V was trimmed by 4 bases and J by 2 bases, leaving 13 bases between them. Germline V gene data show CDR1 as SGDLS and CDR2 as YYNGEE. CDR3 amino acids: CASSRGGAAYNEQFF. CDR3 DNA: TGTGCCAGCAGCCGAGGAGGGGCAGCCTACAATGAGCAGTTCTTC.

This chain uses TRBV5-4 with TRBJ1-2, with D maybe TRBD1 (5 bases). This CDR3 has 15 residues. The germline V and J ends were trimmed by 4 bases and 1 base, with 14 bases remaining between them. Per the germline V gene, CDR1 is SGHNT and CDR2 is YYREEE (reference sequence). Here the CDR3 reads CASSTGRQGNYGYTF. The CDR3 nucleotides read TGTGCCAGCAGCACTGGACGCCAGGGTAACTATGGCTACACCTTC.

This clone was picked up a small number of times. The chain combines TRBV5-4 with TRBJ1-2, with D unresolved. From germline, CDR1 is SGHNT and CDR2 YYREEE (reference sequence). This CDR3 has 17 residues. Trimming stripped 0 bases from V and 6 bases from J, with 21 bases between. The CDR3 is CASSLATSALGGNGYTF. The CDR3 nucleotides are TGTGCCAGCAGCTTGGCCACATCCGCCTTGGGAGGGAATGGCTACACCTTC.

The J gene is TRBJ1-1, the V gene TRBV7-9, with TRBD1 matching over 7 bases. CDR3 length: 16 amino acids. Per germline, CDR1 SEHNR and CDR2 FQNEAQ (reference sequence). Trimming took 4 bases from V and 2 from J; bases not matched to a gene: 10. The CDR3 sequence is CASSSPPGTANTEAFF. The CDR3 region has the DNA TGTGCCAGCAGCTCTCCCCCCGGGACAGCAAACACTGAAGCTTTCTTT. The full variable domain, with the rest looked up from reference TRBV7-9 and TRBJ1-1, is DTGVSQNPRHKITKRGQNVTFRCDPISEHNRLYWYRQTLGQGPEFLTYFQNEAQLEKSRLLSDRFSAERPKGSFSTLEIQRTEQGDSAMYLCASSSPPGTANTEAFFGQGTRLTVV.

In regard to this clone: Germline is not matched at one junction end, which may reflect a read error. V and J are TRBV5-4 and TRBJ1-2, with D unresolved. Germline V CDR1 and CDR2: SGHNT, YYREEE (reference sequence). The CDR3 contains 14 residues. Here the CDR3 DNA reads TGTGCCAGCAGCAGGGAGACCTATAACGATGGCTACACCTTC. Amino acid sequence: CASSRETYNDGYTF.

The V gene is TRBV29-1, the J gene TRBJ2-7, with 11 nucleotides matching TRBD2. The V and J ends lost 6 bases and 3 bases, in that order; junction bases with no gene match: 4. The germline V gene encodes CDR1 SQVTM and CDR2 ANQGSEA. CDR3 size: 13 residues. The CDR3 sequence is CSVLTSGVYEQYF. DNA for the CDR3: TGCAGCGTCCTGACTAGCGGGGTCTACGAGCAGTACTTC.

This chain joins TRBV28 and TRBJ2-7; D remains ambiguous. From germline, CDR1 is MDHEN and CDR2 SYDVKM. V lost 7 bases and J lost 0, with 13 bases in between. CDR3 length: 14 amino acids. The CDR3 region has the DNA TGTGCCAGCACCATTTTAGGAGACTCCTACGAGCAGTACTTC. Its translation is CASTILGDSYEQYF.

The CDR3 nucleotides are TGTGCCAGCAGCCAAGATAGGAGGGCGATAAGTTCACCCCTCCACTTT. It encodes CASSQDRRAISSPLHF. The chain recombines TRBV4-2 with TRBJ1-6; D gene ambiguous. Germline-derived CDR1 and CDR2 are LGHNA and YNFKEQ. Deletions cut 0 bases from V and 9 bases from J, with 15 bases between. The CDR3 runs to 16 residues.

The chain recombines TRBV2 with TRBJ1-1; D is unresolved. V was trimmed by 4 bases and J by 2 bases, leaving 8 bases between them. The CDR3 consists of 13 residues. Looked up from germline, CDR1 is SNHLY and CDR2 is FYNNEI. Here the CDR3 DNA reads TGTGCCAGCAGTGGCTTCCTAAACACTGAAGCTTTCTTT. The encoded protein is CASSGFLNTEAFF.

This clone was seen a handful of times. The rearrangement joins TRBV9 to TRBJ2-7; weak D call: TRBD2 (6 bases). The germline CDR1 and CDR2 sequences are SGDLS and YYNGEE. The CDR3 loop spans 14 amino acids. V lost 0 bases to trimming and J lost 3 bases, with 10 bases between them. Written as DNA, the CDR3 is TGTGCCAGCAGCGTAGGGGGCGGGGACTACGAGCAGTACTTC. It is translated as CASSVGGGDYEQYF.

The CDR3 sequence: CSVGDRDTEAFF. In DNA form, the CDR3 reads TGCAGCGTTGGGGACAGGGACACTGAAGCTTTCTTT. The chain is built from TRBV29-1 and TRBJ1-1, with TRBD1 identical over 9 bases. This CDR3 is 12 amino acids long. Germline V gene sequence: CDR1 SQVTM, CDR2 ANQGSEA. After removal of 4 bases from V and 3 bases from J, the junction contained 0 bases not matched to a gene. Looking up the rest from reference TRBV29-1 and TRBJ1-1 gives the full variable domain: SAVISQKPSRDICQRGTSLTIQCQVDSQVTMMFWYRQQPGQSLTLIATANQGSEATYESGFVIDKFPISRPNLTFSTLTVSNMSPEDSSIYLCSVGDRDTEAFFGQGTRLTVV.

This chain links TRBV5-1 with TRBJ1-6, with 9 bases that match TRBD1. The germline V gene encodes CDR1 SGHRS and CDR2 YFSETQ. Trimming took 8 bases from V and 7 from J; bases not matched to a gene: 4. The CDR3 runs to 13 residues. CDR3 DNA sequence: TGCGCCAGTTTCGGGACAGGGAATTCACCCCTCCACTTT. Translating it yields CASFGTGNSPLHF.

J is TRBJ2-7 and V is TRBV6-5; 9 bases agree with TRBD1. The trim removed 1 base at V and 8 bases at J, leaving 6 bases unmatched. In germline, CDR1 is MNHEY, CDR2 SVGAGI. The CDR3 covers 14 residues. CDR3 coding DNA: TGTGCCAGCAGTTACTTGACAGGGGGAGGCAAGCAGTACTTC. Protein: CASSYLTGGGKQYF.

The chain links TRBV6-1 to TRBJ2-1, with no clear D. The germline V gene encodes CDR1 MNHNS and CDR2 SASEGT. Deletions cut 0 bases from V and 0 bases from J, with 15 bases between. The CDR3 has 18 residues. Here the CDR3 reads CASSEALRWPSSYNEQFF. CDR3 bases: TGTGCCAGCAGTGAAGCGCTTCGTTGGCCCAGCTCCTACAATGAGCAGTTCTTC.

This chain uses TRBV18 with TRBJ1-2, with unresolved D. V lost 1 base and J 6 bases, leaving 12 bases between the germline ends. CDR1 is KGHSH and CDR2 is LQKENI in the germline V gene. This CDR3 is built from 14 residues. DNA for the CDR3: TGTGCCAGCTCACCACGAAGGGAGGAGGATGGCTACACCTTC. Translation gives CASSPRREEDGYTF.

The V gene is TRBV7-3, the J gene TRBJ2-2, with TRBD1 matching over 9 bases. Germline-derived CDR1 and CDR2 are SGHTA and FQGTGA. This CDR3 has 18 residues. The V gene end was trimmed by 1 base and the J gene end by 5 bases; junction bases not matched to a gene: 11. The CDR3 nucleotides read TGTGCCAGCAGCTTAAGAGCGGTGACAGGGGGGAAGACCGGGGAGCTGTTTTTT. It codes for CASSLRAVTGGKTGELFF.